The 30 T cell receptor beta chains reported below all come from one sample, sequenced in a study of shared clonotypes between healthy human individuals. TCRdb's copy holds only in-frame clones and misses some; the assay was immunoSEQ multiplex PCR. The data hold about 2.4 million clones, with around nine tenths observed a single time. Sequencing input: naive CD4+ T cells sorted from blood. Specified subset: CD45RA+ positively selected. The receptors stem from a man younger than 30 in good health.

As to this clone: Additional DNA sequences in this sample encode the identical CDR3. The chain joins TRBV18 to TRBJ2-2, with 7 bases matching TRBD2. With 6 bases clipped from V and 0 bases from J, the junction kept 4 bases outside the gene matches. CDR3 length: 15 residues. Germline V gives CDR1 KGHSH, CDR2 LQKENI. The CDR3 here is CASSPLAANTGELFF. The CDR3 region has the DNA TGTGCCAGCTCCCCCCTAGCGGCGAACACCGGGGAGCTGTTTTTT. Looking up the rest from reference TRBV18 and TRBJ2-2 gives the full variable domain: NAGVMQNPRHLVRRRGQEARLRCSPMKGHSHVYWYRQLPEEGLKFMVYLQKENIIDESGMPKERFSAEFPKEGPSILRIQQVVRGDSAAYFCASSPLAANTGELFFGEGSRLTVL.

The chain couples TRBV11-2 to TRBJ2-5; D gene ambiguous. The CDR3 contains 12 residues. Trimming left V 0 bases short and J 7 bases short, with 6 bases between. The germline gives CDR1 SGHAT, CDR2 FQNNGV. CDR3 sequence: CASSLDRRTQYF. CDR3 bases: TGTGCCAGCAGCTTAGACCGGCGGACCCAGTACTTC.

This clone was recorded only once. V and J are TRBV5-1 and TRBJ1-1, with TRBD1 identical over 10 bases. This CDR3 has 16 amino acids. The V segment lost 0 bases and the J segment 5 bases; nucleotides outside the gene matches: 7. Germline CDR1 reads SGHRS; CDR2 reads YFSETQ. CDR3 nucleotide sequence: TGCGCCAGCAGCTTGGGGGACAGGGGATTGGCAACTGAAGCTTTCTTT. It yields the protein CASSLGDRGLATEAFF.

The chain recombines TRBV2 with TRBJ1-2; the D gene is possibly TRBD1 (5 bases). The CDR3 has 14 residues. The germline CDR1 and CDR2 sequences are SNHLY and FYNNEI. With 3 bases removed from V and 0 bases from J, the gap between germline ends came to 8 bases. DNA of the CDR3: TGTGCCAGCAGTGACAGGGCAGCTAACTATGGCTACACCTTC. Its protein product is CASSDRAANYGYTF.

V usage is TRBV25-1 and J usage is TRBJ2-5, with D perhaps given as TRBD1 or TRBD2 (5 bases each). The better agreement between TRBJ2-7 and the DNA end casts doubt on the J call. Germline V gene lookup returns CDR1 MGHDK and CDR2 SYGVNS. This CDR3 spans 12 amino acids. For the CDR3, the DNA is TGTGCCAGCAGGGGGGATACCTACGAGCAGTACTTC. Translating gives CASRGDTYEQYF.

There are a few counts of this clone. Here the CDR3 DNA reads TGTGCCAGCTCACCACCTGGCTGGGAAGCGTATGGCTACACCTTC. Its protein is CASSPPGWEAYGYTF. V and J are TRBV18 and TRBJ1-2; no reliable D call. V lost 0 bases and J 5 bases, leaving 13 bases between the germline ends. This CDR3 comprises 15 residues. Germline V CDR1 and CDR2: KGHSH, LQKENI.

A word on this clone: The sample contains more than one DNA sequence encoding this CDR3. V gene TRBV6-6 combines with J gene TRBJ2-5; possible D gene TRBD2, 6 bases. From germline, CDR1 is MNHNY and CDR2 SVGAGI (reference sequence). This CDR3 spans 13 amino acids. With 0 bases removed from V and 4 bases from J, the gap between germline ends came to 6 bases. CDR3 protein: CASSYSGGETQYF. In nucleotides, the CDR3 is TGTGCCAGCAGTTACTCGGGGGGAGAGACCCAGTACTTC.

The chain carries TRBV5-8 and TRBJ1-5, with D perhaps TRBD1 (5 bases). V shed 6 bases and J shed 0 bases, with 13 bases lying between them. CDR3 length equals 15 residues. Germline CDR1 and CDR2: SGHTS and YDEGEE. CDR3 sequence: CASTRGVNSNQPQHF. DNA for the CDR3: TGTGCCAGCACCCGGGGGGTGAATAGCAATCAGCCCCAGCATTTT.

Turning to this clone: The same CDR3 is also encoded by other DNA sequences in this sample. The chain recombines TRBV18 with TRBJ1-4, with D possibly being TRBD1 (6 bases). Germline CDR1 and CDR2: KGHSH and LQKENI. The V gene lost 4 bases and the J gene lost 0 bases, with 6 bases spanning the gap. This CDR3 contains 14 residues. The CDR3 is CASSRTATNEKLFF. In DNA form, the CDR3 reads TGTGCCAGCTCACGGACAGCAACTAATGAAAAACTGTTTTTT.

The chain recombines TRBV2 with TRBJ2-5; D gene uncertain. Germline CDR1 SNHLY, CDR2 FYNNEI. Trimming stripped 8 bases from V and 2 bases from J, with 18 bases between. This CDR3 contains 15 residues. The CDR3 reads CASSPGSRPQETQYF. Here the CDR3 DNA reads TGTGCCAGCTCACCCGGTTCGCGGCCTCAAGAGACCCAGTACTTC.

The chain is built from TRBV9 and TRBJ2-6; 7 nucleotides line up with TRBD1. The CDR3 totals 16 residues. Germline CDR1 and CDR2: SGDLS and YYNGEE. V lost 4 bases, J lost 0 bases, and 4 bases stayed unmatched. CDR3 sequence reads: CASSPNRGSGANVLTF. CDR3 sequence (DNA): TGTGCCAGCAGCCCCAACAGGGGCTCTGGGGCCAACGTCCTGACTTTC.

Comment on this clone: This sample includes further DNA sequences coding for the same CDR3. V usage is TRBV20-1 and J usage is TRBJ1-2, with D maybe TRBD1 (5 bases). Germline assignment: CDR1 DFQATT and CDR2 SNEGSKA (reference sequence). V was clipped by 3 bases and J by 6 bases, with 8 bases between them. There are 11 residues in the CDR3. CDR3 amino acids: CSARGGNGYTF. In nucleotides, the CDR3 is TGCAGTGCTAGGGGGGGAAATGGCTACACCTTC.

The rearrangement uses TRBV18 and TRBJ2-7; TRBD1 aligns across 7 bases. V was clipped by 1 base and J by 2 bases; unmatched bases: 8. The CDR3 is 16 amino acids. Germline V gives CDR1 KGHSH, CDR2 LQKENI. The CDR3 loop reads CASSPQTGKNTYEQYF. CDR3 in DNA: TGTGCCAGCTCACCACAGACAGGGAAAAACACCTACGAGCAGTACTTC.

V usage is TRBV14 and J usage is TRBJ2-7; 10 positions agree with TRBD2. Germline V gene lookup returns CDR1 SGHDN and CDR2 FVKESK. The CDR3 contains 14 residues. Trimming at V came to 2 bases and at J to 6 bases, leaving 4 bases not matched to a gene. CDR3 in DNA: TGTGCCAGCAGCCAAAGCGGGGGGGTGTCCGAGCAGTACTTC. Translated: CASSQSGGVSEQYF. Using reference TRBV14 and TRBJ2-7 for the parts outside the CDR3, the full variable domain is EAGVTQFPSHSVIEKGQTVTLRCDPISGHDNLYWYRRVMGKEIKFLLHFVKESKQDESGMPNNRFLAERTGGTYSTLKVQPAELEDSGVYFCASSQSGGVSEQYFGPGTRLTVT.

This chain uses TRBV14 with TRBJ2-3; D might be TRBD2 (6 bases). The CDR3 is 16 residues long. Trimming cost V 0 bases and J 1 base, with 11 bases left between them. Germline V gene sequence: CDR1 SGHDN, CDR2 FVKESK. The CDR3 DNA reads TGTGCCAGCAGCCAAGATCGGGTAGCGGGCACAGATACGCAGTATTTT. Translation gives CASSQDRVAGTDTQYF.

V usage is TRBV30 and J usage is TRBJ2-2; no clear D gene. Per germline, CDR1 GTSNPN and CDR2 SVGIG (reference sequence). V was shortened by 2 bases and J by 5 bases, with 9 bases between the two germline ends. CDR3 size: 13 residues. The CDR3 sequence: CAWSPDGTGELFF. As DNA, the CDR3 is TGTGCCTGGAGTCCGGACGGGACCGGGGAGCTGTTTTTT. Full variable domain (outside the CDR3, taken from reference TRBV30 and TRBJ2-2): SQTIHQWPATLVQPVGSPLSLECTVEGTSNPNLYWYRQAAGRGLQLLFYSVGIGQISSEVPQNLSASRPQDRQFILSSKKLLLSDSGFYLCAWSPDGTGELFFGEGSRLTVL.

The chain recombines TRBV20-1 with TRBJ1-1; D remains unclear. Trimming removed 7 bases from V and 2 bases from J, with 8 bases in between. This CDR3 comprises 11 residues. The germline gives CDR1 DFQATT, CDR2 SNEGSKA (reference sequence). CDR3 bases: TGCAGTGGCATGCGTAACACTGAAGCTTTCTTT. Protein: CSGMRNTEAFF.

This clone was counted a single time. Other DNA sequences in the sample encode the same CDR3. The V and J genes are TRBV19 and TRBJ2-1; no clear D gene. CDR1 and CDR2 (germline): LNHDA, SQIVND (reference sequence). The CDR3 runs 15 residues. Between the trimmed V and J ends, which lost 1 base and 3 bases, there was a span of 10 bases. The CDR3 region has the DNA TGTGCCAGTAGTATAGGCGCCTCTGGCTACAATGAGCAGTTCTTC. It specifies CASSIGASGYNEQFF.

This chain uses TRBV19 with TRBJ2-2; D is unresolved. This CDR3 has 12 residues. V lost 6 bases and J 6 bases, leaving 8 bases between the germline ends. Germline CDR1 and CDR2: LNHDA and SQIVND (reference sequence). The chain's CDR3 is CASRLGSGELFF. CDR3 DNA: TGTGCCAGTAGATTGGGGTCCGGGGAGCTGTTTTTT.

This chain joins TRBV18 and TRBJ2-3; 9 bases map to TRBD2. The V segment lost 1 base and the J segment 1 base; nucleotides outside the gene matches: 3. The CDR3 sequence is 16 residues long. CDR1 and CDR2 from the germline V gene are KGHSH and LQKENI. The CDR3 sequence is CASSPLASGGTDTQYF. DNA for the CDR3: TGTGCCAGCTCACCACTTGCTAGCGGGGGCACAGATACGCAGTATTTT.

CDR3 coding DNA: TGTGCCAGCAGTGAAAGGGATAACTATGGCTACACCTTC. It encodes CASSERDNYGYTF. The genes are TRBV2 and TRBJ1-2; D uncertain. The CDR3 has 13 amino acids. Looked up from germline, CDR1 is SNHLY and CDR2 is FYNNEI. Trimming took 2 bases from V and 1 from J, leaving 5 bases between them.

The chain has TRBV27 and TRBJ1-2, with 9 bases matching TRBD1. The CDR3 sequence is 16 residues long. After removal of 5 bases from V and 5 bases from J, the junction contained 12 bases not matched to a gene. Germline CDR1 and CDR2: MNHEY and SMNVEV (reference sequence). CDR3 in amino acids: CASSPLRDRALYGYTF. The DNA of the CDR3 is TGTGCCAGCAGTCCGCTCCGGGACAGGGCCCTTTATGGCTACACCTTC.

This sequence joins TRBV7-9 and TRBJ2-5, with 7 bases that match TRBD1. Unmatched junction bases numbered 7, after V lost 5 bases and J lost 1 base. This CDR3 region has 15 residues. Germline loops: CDR1 SEHNR, CDR2 FQNEAQ (reference sequence). CDR3 DNA sequence: TGTGCCAGCAGCGGGCGACAGGGACCCCAAGAGACCCAGTACTTC. This codes for CASSGRQGPQETQYF.

The chain recombines TRBV13 with TRBJ2-7; 9 nucleotides agree with TRBD2. Germline values: CDR1 PRHDT, CDR2 FYEKMQ (reference sequence). The CDR3 covers 15 residues. Trimming removed 7 bases from V and 2 bases from J; junction bases left unmatched: 9. In DNA form, the CDR3 reads TGTGCCAGCACCCTTACCCGCGGGAGGGCCTACGAGCAGTACTTC. This translates into CASTLTRGRAYEQYF.

This chain links TRBV6-5 with TRBJ2-7, with D perhaps TRBD2 (5 bases). Germline V gives CDR1 MNHEY, CDR2 SVGAGI. Trimming stripped 5 bases from V and 2 bases from J, with 16 bases between. The CDR3 contains 15 residues. The CDR3 DNA follows: TGTGCCAGCAGTACTAGGTGGGCAGAAACCTACGAGCAGTACTTC. Amino acid sequence: CASSTRWAETYEQYF.

The chain's CDR3 is CASSLTQSQPQHF. CDR3 nucleotide sequence: TGTGCCAGCAGCCTAACCCAGAGTCAGCCCCAGCATTTT. The chain has TRBV6-1 and TRBJ1-5, with D unresolved. V lost 6 bases and J lost 6, with 12 bases in between. Germline V gene sequence: CDR1 MNHNS, CDR2 SASEGT. The CDR3 runs 13 residues.

The chain couples TRBV7-3 to TRBJ1-2, with 8 bases that match TRBD1. This CDR3 contains 14 residues. Germline values: CDR1 SGHTA, CDR2 FQGTGA. Unmatched junction bases numbered 4, after V lost 4 bases and J lost 3 bases. In nucleotides, the CDR3 is TGTGCCAGCAGCTACCAGGGGGCCCACTATGGCTACACCTTC. Its translation: CASSYQGAHYGYTF.

V usage is TRBV30 and J usage is TRBJ2-5, with 10 nucleotides matching TRBD1. The closer fit of TRBJ2-7 to the DNA end suggests the J call may be wrong. Looked up from germline, CDR1 is GTSNPN and CDR2 is SVGIG (reference sequence). This CDR3 has 18 amino acids. CDR3 DNA sequence: TGTGCCTGGAGTAGTTTCGTTGTACGGACAGGGGGGATCAACGAGCAGTACTTC. Translated: CAWSSFVVRTGGINEQYF.

This sequence joins TRBV28 and TRBJ1-5; no clear D. The V end was cut by 4 bases, the J end by 2 bases, with 12 bases between. The CDR3 consists of 15 residues. Germline V CDR1 and CDR2: MDHEN, SYDVKM. The CDR3 sequence: CASSSEASGNQPQHF. CDR3 DNA: TGTGCCAGCAGTTCCGAGGCTTCGGGCAATCAGCCCCAGCATTTT.

The count of this clone is one. V gene TRBV6-5 combines with J gene TRBJ2-5; D may be TRBD2 (6 bases). The CDR3 has 13 residues. Germline V gives CDR1 MNHEY, CDR2 SVGAGI. The V and J ends lost 6 bases and 4 bases respectively, with 12 bases between them. CDR3 nucleotides: TGTGCCAGCAGGCTGGTGGGGGGAGAGACCCAGTACTTC. As protein: CASRLVGGETQYF.